Reported below is one TCR beta chain. The protocol was immunoSEQ multiplex PCR, while the TCRdb copy is restricted to in-frame clones and leaves out a portion. This repertoire shows around 270,000 clones, 85% to 90% found once; its top ten account for about 0.8%. The sample belongs to a study of blood T cell repertoires in COVID-19. Across the study: Samples of COVID-19 (acute and convalescent) were obtained from the United States, Italy and Spain.

The CDR3 has 13 residues. Deletions cut 4 bases from V and 0 bases from J, with 7 bases between. CDR1 SQVTM and CDR2 ANQGSEA come from the germline V gene. The rearrangement links TRBV29-1 to TRBJ1-5; D is uncertain. The sample taken for sequencing was peripheral blood. The TCR comes from a man aged 25-40 years with acute or convalescent COVID-19. CDR3 nucleotide sequence: TGCAGCGTTGCGGGGAATAGCAATCAGCCCCAGCATTTT. Amino acid sequence: CSVAGNSNQPQHF. Full variable domain (missing parts from reference TRBV29-1 and TRBJ1-5): SAVISQKPSRDICQRGTSLTIQCQVDSQVTMMFWYRQQPGQSLTLIATANQGSEATYESGFVIDKFPISRPNLTFSTLTVSNMSPEDSSIYLCSVAGNSNQPQHFGDGTRLSIL.